This paragraph reports one T cell receptor beta chain. Its antigen is currently unknown. The study sampled blood at baseline, cycle 4 day 1, and cycle 7 day 1. This record comes from a study of OX40 agonist ivuxolimab in advanced cancers. Study-level information: All patients had ivuxolimab intravenously every 2 weeks at 0.01 to 10 mg/kg.

This CDR3 has 15 amino acids. Germline V lookup: CDR1 SGHRS, CDR2 YFSETQ. Germline trimming cut 3 bases from V and 3 bases from J; bases unmatched to any gene: 4. The protocol was immunoSEQ multiplex PCR, while the TCRdb copy is restricted to in-frame clones and leaves out a portion. There are around 59,000 clones in the sample; about 89% occur only once, and approximately 1.1% lies in the top ten. Study observations and caveats: Expanded clones were, on average, more numerous in CD8+ T cells than in CD4+. With doses of 0.1 to 3.0 mg/kg, CD4+ and CD8+ blood T cells had undergone clonal expansion by week 6.

The clonotype originates from an adult with an advanced solid tumor such as melanoma, head and neck, liver or kidney cancer. The source was CD4+ or CD8+ T cells sorted from blood, collected in a trial of the OX40 agonist ivuxolimab. The chain joins TRBV5-1 to TRBJ2-1; TRBD1 matches at 9 bases. Written as DNA, the CDR3 is TGCGCCAGCAGCTCCGGGACAGGGAACTACAATGAGCAGTTCTTC. The encoded protein is CASSSGTGNYNEQFF.